This TCR beta chain was captured in a study of CD8+ T cells in alopecia areata. The CDR3 totals 18 residues. The ends lost 1 base at V and 0 bases at J; junction bases unmatched: 9. The germline CDR1 and CDR2 sequences are MGHRA and YSYEKL. In each case, RNA was isolated and then reverse transcribed into cDNA as the sequencing template. The repertoire was sequenced with immunoSEQ multiplex PCR; TCRdb's copy has only in-frame clones and lacks some. The table has 95,000 to 100,000 clones, roughly three fifths seen once; the top ten hold roughly a sixth. This sample's treatment: oral pan-JAK inhibitor, 5-10 mg twice daily.

The gene calls are TRBV4-1 and TRBJ2-7, with 10 positions matching TRBD2. The source was CD8+ T cells sorted from blood, collected at week 4, from a patient treated with tofacitinib. This TCR was sampled from a human donor with alopecia areata. CDR3 sequence reads: CASSQGPPGLAFSYEQYF. CDR3 nucleotides: TGCGCCAGCAGCCAAGGCCCTCCGGGACTAGCGTTCTCCTACGAGCAGTACTTC.